This T cell receptor beta chain was identified during a study of blood T cell repertoires in COVID-19. In the study overall: Italy, Spain and the United States were the sources of the convalescent and acute COVID-19 samples.

Sequencing used immunoSEQ multiplex PCR; TCRdb keeps in-frame clones, though not all of them. The data show hundreds of thousands of clones, with just under 90% seen just once and around 0.8% held by the top ten. Germline assignment: CDR1 KGHDR and CDR2 SFDVKD. V lost 3 bases and J lost 3; bases outside the gene matches: 10. The CDR3 loop spans 17 amino acids. Participant reports of clinical history set cohort assignment. The chain joins TRBV24-1 to TRBJ1-2, with 9 bases identical to TRBD1. The TCR sequence derives from a man aged 50-60 years who had been exposed to COVID-19. Sequenced sample: PBMCs or T cells enriched from blood (not recorded which). In DNA form, the CDR3 reads TGTGCCACCAGTGATGTCACCTCGGGACAGGGACACTATGGCTACACCTTC. Translation: CATSDVTSGQGHYGYTF.